This is a list of T cell receptor beta chains from one sample in a study of blood T cell repertoires in COVID-19. Sequencing was performed with immunoSEQ multiplex PCR; in TCRdb, only in-frame clones are kept and a portion is missing. The sample yields 35,000 or so clones, 75% to 90% seen once. Sequenced sample: peripheral blood. These receptors all stem from a woman between 65 and 79 years old with acute or convalescent COVID-19. CDR3s include the opening cysteine and the closing phenylalanine or tryptophan. The D gene is left open where the match is weak. Some rows have no size entry. The others give once, few or many, or a class for an expanded clone.

v_call	j_call	d_call	clone_size	cdr3_nt	cdr3_aa
TRBV18	TRBJ2-6	TRBD1	few	TGTGCCAGCTCACCTCCCGGGACAGGAATCTCTGGGGCCAACGTCCTGACTTTC	CASSPPGTGISGANVLTF
TRBV5-1	TRBJ2-7	.	.	TGCGCCAGCAGCTTGGGTCTAGTGGGGACATCCTACGAGCAGTACTTC	CASSLGLVGTSYEQYF
TRBV29-1	TRBJ2-7	.	.	TGCAGCGTTCCAGGATTAAGCGAGCAGTACTTC	CSVPGLSEQYF
TRBV3-1/TRBV3-2	TRBJ2-5	.	.	TGTGCCAGCAGCCGACCAGGTAGCGACCAAGAGACCCAGTACTTC	CASSRPGSDQETQYF
TRBV6-5	TRBJ1-6	TRBD1	.	TGTGCCAGCAGCAGCCGACAGGGGGCAAATTCACCCCTCCACTTT	CASSSRQGANSPLHF
TRBV7-9	TRBJ2-7	TRBD1	.	TGTGCCAGCAGCTTAGGGCACGGGACAGGGTACTACGAGCAGTACTTC	CASSLGHGTGYYEQYF
TRBV6-5	TRBJ2-7	.	.	TGTGCCAGCAGTTACAGCAGGGGTGGCGAGCAGTACTTC	CASSYSRGGEQYF
TRBV5-1	TRBJ1-2	TRBD1	.	TGCGCCAGCAGCTTGGCCTTTCCGACAGGGGGCGCGGGCTACACCTTC	CASSLAFPTGGAGYTF
TRBV10-2	TRBJ2-5	.	.	TGCGCCAGCAGTGGTTGGGGACTCCTAGAGACCCAGTACTTC	CASSGWGLLETQYF
TRBV3-1/TRBV3-2	TRBJ1-2	TRBD1	.	TGTGCCAGCAGCTTCGTAGTCGGGACAGGTAATGGCTACACCTTC	CASSFVVGTGNGYTF
TRBV11-1	TRBJ1-1	TRBD1	.	TGTGCCAGCAGCTTAGTCCGACAGGGGATGAACACTGAAGCTTTCTTT	CASSLVRQGMNTEAFF
TRBV5-1	TRBJ2-5	.	.	TGCGCCAGCAGCTCCCTCGCACAGGACCAAGAGACCCAGTACTTC	CASSSLAQDQETQYF
TRBV4-1	TRBJ1-1	.	.	TGCGCCAGCAGCGCCCGGACAGACTCGGTTTCTAAAACTGAAGCTTTCTTT	CASSARTDSVSKTEAFF
TRBV12-5	TRBJ2-2	TRBD2	.	TGTGCTAGTGGTTTGGTACTAAGGGGACTAGCCTCAACCACCGGGGAGCTGTTTTTT	CASGLVLRGLASTTGELFF
TRBV11-2	TRBJ2-7	.	.	TGTGCCAGCAGCTTCCGGGGGACCTACGAGCAGTACTTC	CASSFRGTYEQYF
TRBV5-8	TRBJ2-1	TRBD1	few	TGTGCCTGGACAGGGGAATCCCCGAGACTTGGGTTCTTC	CAWTGESPRLGFF
TRBV28	TRBJ2-3	TRBD2	.	TGTGCCAGCAGTCCGCCTAGCGGGCTCACAGATACGCAGTATTTT	CASSPPSGLTDTQYF
TRBV7-9	TRBJ1-6	.	.	TGTGCCAGCAGCTTTTCAGGGACTGGATCACCCCTCCACTTT	CASSFSGTGSPLHF
TRBV21-1	TRBJ2-1	.	.	TGTGCCAGCAGGCCCGCCCCTAGCCCCCCTATCGAGAGCTCCTACAATGAGCAGTTCTTC	CASRPAPSPPIESSYNEQFF
TRBV4-2	TRBJ2-7	.	few	TGTGCCAGCAGCCCGGAATCGGGCAGGGGAGAGTACGAGCAGTACTTC	CASSPESGRGEYEQYF
TRBV5-1	TRBJ2-1	TRBD2	.	TGCGCCAGCAGCCCGGTAGCGGGTTACAATGAGCAGTTCTTC	CASSPVAGYNEQFF
TRBV10-3	TRBJ2-7	.	.	TGTGCCATCAGTGATTCGAATAGGGGGAAGAAGGGCGAGCAGTACTTC	CAISDSNRGKKGEQYF
TRBV6-1	TRBJ2-7	TRBD1	.	TGTGCCAGCAGTGAACTTAATCGACAGGGCGACGAGCAGTACTTC	CASSELNRQGDEQYF
TRBV18	TRBJ2-4	.	.	TGTGCCAGCTCACCACCGATCACAGGAGAATTAGCCAAAAACATTCAGTACTTC	CASSPPITGELAKNIQYF
TRBV7-9	TRBJ1-3	TRBD1	once	TGTGCCAGCAGCTTTTGGGCAGGGGGTATATTCTCTGGAAACACCATATATTTT	CASSFWAGGIFSGNTIYF
TRBV2	TRBJ2-7	.	.	TGTGCCAGCAGTGAAGCACCCATTCTAGTTAATGAGCAGTACTTC	CASSEAPILVNEQYF
TRBV7-9	TRBJ1-1	.	.	TGTGCCAGCAGCTTAGGGGGCCGGGGGAGACCAACTTTCAACACTGAAGCTTTCTTT	CASSLGGRGRPTFNTEAFF
TRBV3-1/TRBV3-2	TRBJ2-5	.	.	TGTGCCAGCAGCCAAGATCAAACCGCAGGGGGGGAGACCCAGTACTTC	CASSQDQTAGGETQYF
TRBV7-2	TRBJ2-5	TRBD2	once	TGTGCCAGCAGCTTGGCGGGAGCGGTGGGGGGGACCCAGTACTTC	CASSLAGAVGGTQYF
TRBV7-9	TRBJ2-2	TRBD1	once	TGTGCCAGCAGCTTAAGACAGGGGGCCGGGGAGCTGTTTTTT	CASSLRQGAGELFF
TRBV6-5	TRBJ2-7	TRBD1	.	TGTGCCAGCATACGACAGGGCTCCTACGAGCAGTACTTC	CASIRQGSYEQYF
TRBV4-2	TRBJ2-5	TRBD2	.	TGTGCCAGCAGCCAGGGCCGAGGACTAGCGGGGGGAGAAGAGACCCAGTACTTC	CASSQGRGLAGGEETQYF